This is a list of T cell receptor beta chains from one sample in a study of blood T cell repertoires in COVID-19. TCRdb's copy holds only in-frame clones and misses some; the assay was immunoSEQ multiplex PCR. The sample holds 150,000 to 200,000 clones, approximately 85% seen once. Sequenced sample: peripheral blood. The receptors stem from a man between 60 and 75 years old with active or convalescent COVID-19. CDR3s include the opening cysteine and the closing phenylalanine or tryptophan. D genes are given only for firm matches. Rows may omit the clone size; those that give it use once, few, many or a size class.

CDR3 DNA: TGTGCCAGCAGTTACTCCCTCGGGACAGGGTCTGGCTACACCTTC; CDR3 protein: CASSYSLGTGSGYTF; J gene: TRBJ1-2; D gene: TRBD1; V gene: TRBV6-5; clone size: -
CDR3 DNA: TGTGCCAGCAGTACGACTAGCGGCTCTGGGGCCAACGTCCTGACTTTC; CDR3 protein: CASSTTSGSGANVLTF; J gene: TRBJ2-6; D gene: TRBD2; V gene: TRBV27; clone size: -
CDR3 DNA: TGTGCCAGCCAAACAGGGGGCAAGGCTGAAGCTTTCTTT; CDR3 protein: CASQTGGKAEAFF; J gene: TRBJ1-1; D gene: TRBD1; V gene: TRBV12-3/TRBV12-4; clone size: -
CDR3 DNA: TGTGCCAGCGGGGGGTGGGCAGTCATGAACACTGAAGCTTTCTTT; CDR3 protein: CASGGWAVMNTEAFF; J gene: TRBJ1-1; D gene: -; V gene: TRBV6-5; clone size: -
CDR3 DNA: TGTGCCATCAGTAGTAGCGTTAACACAGATACGCAGTATTTT; CDR3 protein: CAISSSVNTDTQYF; J gene: TRBJ2-3; D gene: -; V gene: TRBV10-3; clone size: -
CDR3 DNA: TGTGCCAGCAGCCCTCCTCCCAGCGGGGCGTACAATGAGCAGTTCTTC; CDR3 protein: CASSPPPSGAYNEQFF; J gene: TRBJ2-1; D gene: TRBD2; V gene: TRBV11-2; clone size: -
CDR3 DNA: TGTGCCAGCAGCTTAGGACTAGCGGGAGAGACAGATACGCAGTATTTT; CDR3 protein: CASSLGLAGETDTQYF; J gene: TRBJ2-3; D gene: TRBD2; V gene: TRBV11-3; clone size: -
CDR3 DNA: TGCGCCAGCAGCGGGGCAGGAAATCTCGAATGGACCCGGGCAGATACGCAGTATTTT; CDR3 protein: CASSGAGNLEWTRADTQYF; J gene: TRBJ2-3; D gene: -; V gene: TRBV5-1; clone size: -
CDR3 DNA: TGTGCCAGCAGCCGAATGGGACAGACCCAAAATGAGCAGTTCTTC; CDR3 protein: CASSRMGQTQNEQFF; J gene: TRBJ2-1; D gene: TRBD1; V gene: TRBV5-8; clone size: once
CDR3 DNA: TGTGCCAGCAGCTTAATGTTCGGGGGACAGTTAAACCCCGAGCAGTACTTC; CDR3 protein: CASSLMFGGQLNPEQYF; J gene: TRBJ2-7; D gene: -; V gene: TRBV11-2; clone size: -
CDR3 DNA: TGTGCCAGTAGTATAGGGGGCAGTTTGTACCAAGAGACCCAGTACTTC; CDR3 protein: CASSIGGSLYQETQYF; J gene: TRBJ2-5; D gene: -; V gene: TRBV19; clone size: -
CDR3 DNA: TGTGCCAGCAGCTTAAGGACAGAAGAGACCCAGTACTTC; CDR3 protein: CASSLRTEETQYF; J gene: TRBJ2-5; D gene: -; V gene: TRBV7-8; clone size: -
CDR3 DNA: TGTGCCAGTCGGGGGGGGTACACCATATATTTT; CDR3 protein: CASRGGYTIYF; J gene: TRBJ1-3; D gene: -; V gene: TRBV6-6; clone size: -
CDR3 DNA: TGTGCCAGCATCCTAGGGGCTAGTCACAATGAGCAGTTCTTC; CDR3 protein: CASILGASHNEQFF; J gene: TRBJ2-1; D gene: -; V gene: TRBV28; clone size: -
CDR3 DNA: TGTGCCAGCAGTCTTAGGACAGGGAACACCGGGGAGCTGTTTTTT; CDR3 protein: CASSLRTGNTGELFF; J gene: TRBJ2-2; D gene: TRBD1; V gene: TRBV3-1/TRBV3-2; clone size: -
CDR3 DNA: TGTGCCAGCAGCCCCGACAGCGGGGTTAACAATGAGCAGTTCTTC; CDR3 protein: CASSPDSGVNNEQFF; J gene: TRBJ2-1; D gene: TRBD2; V gene: TRBV3-1/TRBV3-2; clone size: -
CDR3 DNA: TGTGCCAGCAGAGGGACAAGCAGGGGCAATCAGCCCCAGCATTTT; CDR3 protein: CASRGTSRGNQPQHF; J gene: TRBJ1-5; D gene: -; V gene: TRBV6-5; clone size: -
CDR3 DNA: TGTGCCATCGGGCCGAACACCTACGAGCAGTACTTC; CDR3 protein: CAIGPNTYEQYF; J gene: TRBJ2-7; D gene: -; V gene: TRBV10-3; clone size: -
CDR3 DNA: TGTGCCAGTAGTGGGGGGATCTCCTACGAGCAGTACTTC; CDR3 protein: CASSGGISYEQYF; J gene: TRBJ2-7; D gene: -; V gene: TRBV19; clone size: -
CDR3 DNA: TGTGCCAGCAGCAAAGGGGGGGGGAACACCGGGGAGCTGTTTTTT; CDR3 protein: CASSKGGGNTGELFF; J gene: TRBJ2-2; D gene: -; V gene: TRBV7-2; clone size: -
CDR3 DNA: TGTGCCAGCCGACAACGAGATTCACCCCTCCACTTT; CDR3 protein: CASRQRDSPLHF; J gene: TRBJ1-6; D gene: -; V gene: TRBV7-2; clone size: -
CDR3 DNA: TGCGCCAGCAGTGAGTCGACGGCAGGGTTCGACGAGCAGTACTTC; CDR3 protein: CASSESTAGFDEQYF; J gene: TRBJ2-7; D gene: -; V gene: TRBV10-1; clone size: -
CDR3 DNA: TGTGCCAGCTCACCCCAGGGGGCCATAGACACTGAAGCTTTCTTT; CDR3 protein: CASSPQGAIDTEAFF; J gene: TRBJ1-1; D gene: TRBD1; V gene: TRBV18; clone size: -
CDR3 DNA: TGTGCCAGCAGCCCCGGACTAGCGGGCCGCACCGGGGAGCTGTTTTTT; CDR3 protein: CASSPGLAGRTGELFF; J gene: TRBJ2-2; D gene: TRBD2; V gene: TRBV7-9; clone size: few
CDR3 DNA: TGTGCCAGCAGCCGTACTAGCGGGAAGTCCCAAGAGACCCAGTACTTC; CDR3 protein: CASSRTSGKSQETQYF; J gene: TRBJ2-5; D gene: TRBD2; V gene: TRBV6-6; clone size: -
CDR3 DNA: TGTGCCAGCAGTCTGGACAAGCCAATCTCCTACGAGCAGTACTTC; CDR3 protein: CASSLDKPISYEQYF; J gene: TRBJ2-7; D gene: -; V gene: TRBV2; clone size: -
CDR3 DNA: TGTGCCAGCAGCGTAGGTACAGGAAACTCTGGAAACACCATATATTTT; CDR3 protein: CASSVGTGNSGNTIYF; J gene: TRBJ1-3; D gene: -; V gene: TRBV9; clone size: -
CDR3 DNA: TGTGCCAGCACCCTGCGGGGTGGCGGCTACACCTTC; CDR3 protein: CASTLRGGGYTF; J gene: TRBJ1-2; D gene: -; V gene: TRBV12-3/TRBV12-4; clone size: -
CDR3 DNA: TGTGCCAGCAGTGAAAGTAGAGCCCTCCACTTT; CDR3 protein: CASSESRALHF; J gene: TRBJ1-6; D gene: -; V gene: TRBV2; clone size: -
CDR3 DNA: TGCGCCAGCAGCTCGGGGTCTAGCGGGAGCATCGGGGAGCTGTTTTTT; CDR3 protein: CASSSGSSGSIGELFF; J gene: TRBJ2-2; D gene: TRBD2; V gene: TRBV5-1; clone size: -
CDR3 DNA: TGTGCCAGCAGCGTAAATACAGCGAACACTGAAGCTTTCTTT; CDR3 protein: CASSVNTANTEAFF; J gene: TRBJ1-1; D gene: -; V gene: TRBV9; clone size: -
CDR3 DNA: TGTGCCAGCAGCTTAGCTTTATCTACAGGGCTTGAATGGTCACCCCTCCACTTT; CDR3 protein: CASSLALSTGLEWSPLHF; J gene: TRBJ1-6; D gene: -; V gene: TRBV7-9; clone size: -
CDR3 DNA: TGTGCCAGCAGTCGAGGATTCGCGGTAGACACTGAAGCTTTCTTT; CDR3 protein: CASSRGFAVDTEAFF; J gene: TRBJ1-1; D gene: -; V gene: TRBV2; clone size: few
CDR3 DNA: TGTGCCAGCAGTCCAGGGGTAACCGGGGAGCTGTTTTTT; CDR3 protein: CASSPGVTGELFF; J gene: TRBJ2-2; D gene: -; V gene: TRBV12-3/TRBV12-4; clone size: few
CDR3 DNA: TGTGCCAGCAGTGACGATGCCAGGGAAGATTCACCCCTCCACTTT; CDR3 protein: CASSDDAREDSPLHF; J gene: TRBJ1-6; D gene: -; V gene: TRBV2; clone size: -
CDR3 DNA: TGTGCCAGTACCGGAGACAGGGTCGGGTTGACTGAAGCTTTCTTT; CDR3 protein: CASTGDRVGLTEAFF; J gene: TRBJ1-1; D gene: TRBD1; V gene: TRBV19; clone size: -
CDR3 DNA: TGTGCCAGCAGCTTAGCACGGACAAGCTCCTACAATGAGCAGTTCTTC; CDR3 protein: CASSLARTSSYNEQFF; J gene: TRBJ2-1; D gene: -; V gene: TRBV13; clone size: once
CDR3 DNA: TGTGCCAGCAGCCAAGACCAGGGCATTAACTATGGCTACACCTTC; CDR3 protein: CASSQDQGINYGYTF; J gene: TRBJ1-2; D gene: -; V gene: TRBV4-2; clone size: -
CDR3 DNA: TGCACCAGCAGCCAGCAGACAGATGGCTATGGCTACACCTTC; CDR3 protein: CTSSQQTDGYGYTF; J gene: TRBJ1-2; D gene: -; V gene: TRBV1; clone size: -
CDR3 DNA: TGTGCCAGCAGTACCGACAGGGGGCTTTTTGATACGCAGTATTTT; CDR3 protein: CASSTDRGLFDTQYF; J gene: TRBJ2-3; D gene: TRBD1; V gene: TRBV2; clone size: -
CDR3 DNA: TGTGCCAGTAGTATAGCCGTCAGGACTCCCAGCTCTGGGGCCAACGTCCTGACTTTC; CDR3 protein: CASSIAVRTPSSGANVLTF; J gene: TRBJ2-6; D gene: -; V gene: TRBV19; clone size: -
CDR3 DNA: TGTGCCAGCACCCTAGCGGGGACAGGTTACAATGAGCAGTTCTTC; CDR3 protein: CASTLAGTGYNEQFF; J gene: TRBJ2-1; D gene: -; V gene: TRBV6-5; clone size: -
CDR3 DNA: TGTGCCAGTAGCACAGGGGGGGGGAACATTCAGTACTTC; CDR3 protein: CASSTGGGNIQYF; J gene: TRBJ2-4; D gene: -; V gene: TRBV19; clone size: few
CDR3 DNA: TGTGCCAGCAGCCCGAAGGCCGGACAGATCGGCGGCCAGCCCCAGCATTTT; CDR3 protein: CASSPKAGQIGGQPQHF; J gene: TRBJ1-5; D gene: -; V gene: TRBV7-6; clone size: -
CDR3 DNA: TGTGCCAGCAGCTTATCTCCGGGACTAGCGAGCCAAGAGACCCAGTACTTC; CDR3 protein: CASSLSPGLASQETQYF; J gene: TRBJ2-5; D gene: TRBD2; V gene: TRBV5-6; clone size: -
CDR3 DNA: TGTGCCAGCAGTGGACTAGCGGGGAACAATGAGCAGTTCTTC; CDR3 protein: CASSGLAGNNEQFF; J gene: TRBJ2-1; D gene: TRBD2; V gene: TRBV2; clone size: -
CDR3 DNA: TGTGCCAGTAGTATTCGTCGGGACAGGGCTTACAATGAGCAGTTCTTC; CDR3 protein: CASSIRRDRAYNEQFF; J gene: TRBJ2-1; D gene: TRBD1; V gene: TRBV19; clone size: -
CDR3 DNA: TGCACCAGCAGCCCTCACGACGCTACAGGGACCTACGAGCAGTACTTC; CDR3 protein: CTSSPHDATGTYEQYF; J gene: TRBJ2-7; D gene: -; V gene: TRBV1; clone size: few
CDR3 DNA: TGCGCCAGCAGCTGGGGACAGAGATCGAACACCGGGGAGCTGTTTTTT; CDR3 protein: CASSWGQRSNTGELFF; J gene: TRBJ2-2; D gene: TRBD1; V gene: TRBV5-1; clone size: -
CDR3 DNA: TGTGCCAGCAGCAAAGCGAGGGCCACTGAAGCTTTCTTT; CDR3 protein: CASSKARATEAFF; J gene: TRBJ1-1; D gene: -; V gene: TRBV21-1; clone size: -
CDR3 DNA: TGTGCCAGCAGCTTACAGGGATTTAGCAATCAGCCCCAGCATTTT; CDR3 protein: CASSLQGFSNQPQHF; J gene: TRBJ1-5; D gene: -; V gene: TRBV11-2; clone size: -
CDR3 DNA: TGTGCCAGCACCTACCACACTGAAGCTTTCTTT; CDR3 protein: CASTYHTEAFF; J gene: TRBJ1-1; D gene: -; V gene: TRBV6-5; clone size: -
CDR3 DNA: TGTGCCAGCAGCTCAGACTATGGCTACACCTTC; CDR3 protein: CASSSDYGYTF; J gene: TRBJ1-2; D gene: -; V gene: TRBV5-8; clone size: -
CDR3 DNA: TGTGCCAGCAGTCGGGGGGGCTACGAGCAGTACTTC; CDR3 protein: CASSRGGYEQYF; J gene: TRBJ2-7; D gene: TRBD2; V gene: TRBV2; clone size: -
CDR3 DNA: TGTGCCAGCAAAGTTGGTCCGACAGGGTCGAGTCAGCCCCAGCATTTT; CDR3 protein: CASKVGPTGSSQPQHF; J gene: TRBJ1-5; D gene: TRBD1; V gene: TRBV2; clone size: -
CDR3 DNA: TGTGCCAGCAGTGGACAGGGGGCACTTAGAGCTTTCTTT; CDR3 protein: CASSGQGALRAFF; J gene: TRBJ1-1; D gene: TRBD1; V gene: TRBV12-3/TRBV12-4; clone size: -
CDR3 DNA: TGTGCCAGCAGCTTAGGGGACAGGGAGAACAATGAGCAGTTCTTC; CDR3 protein: CASSLGDRENNEQFF; J gene: TRBJ2-1; D gene: TRBD1; V gene: TRBV13; clone size: -
CDR3 DNA: TGTGCCAGCGGGTCGGGGGCCTACGAGCAGTACTTC; CDR3 protein: CASGSGAYEQYF; J gene: TRBJ2-7; D gene: -; V gene: TRBV6-5; clone size: -
CDR3 DNA: TGCAGCGCTAGGGACACCAGAAATGAAAAACTGTTTTTT; CDR3 protein: CSARDTRNEKLFF; J gene: TRBJ1-4; D gene: -; V gene: TRBV29-1; clone size: -